The source of this TCR beta chain is a study of response to subunit inactivated influenza vaccine. Study-wide points: The authors suggested that few new T cells are recruited per seasonal influenza vaccination.

As concerns this clonotype: The antigen is unknown.

Between the trimmed V and J ends, which lost 8 bases and 3 bases, there was a span of 11 bases. This CDR3 has 12 residues. The germline V gene encodes CDR1 MGHDK and CDR2 SYGVNS. TCRdb reprocessed the RT-PCR reads with MiXCR, giving one entry per CDR3 protein. The sample carries about 620,000 distinct CDR3 sequences, 12% recorded once. The chain uses TRBV25-1 and TRBJ2-7; a possible D gene is TRBD1 (6 bases). This receptor was taken from a man aged 50 to 59 who received an inactivated influenza vaccine. The specimen was PBMCs from blood, collected on the day of vaccination. Here the CDR3 reads CASGRGGYEQYF. The CDR3 DNA follows: TGTGCCAGCGGGAGAGGGGGCTACGAGCAGTACTTC.